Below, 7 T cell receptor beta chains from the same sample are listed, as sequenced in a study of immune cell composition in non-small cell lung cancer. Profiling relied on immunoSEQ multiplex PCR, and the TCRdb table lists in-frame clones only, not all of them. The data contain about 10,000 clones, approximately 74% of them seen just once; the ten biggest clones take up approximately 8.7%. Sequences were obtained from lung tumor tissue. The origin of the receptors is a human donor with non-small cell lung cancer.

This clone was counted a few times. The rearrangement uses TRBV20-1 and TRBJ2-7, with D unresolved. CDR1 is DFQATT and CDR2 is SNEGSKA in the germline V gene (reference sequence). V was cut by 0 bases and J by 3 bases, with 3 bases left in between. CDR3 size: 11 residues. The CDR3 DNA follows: TGCAGTGCTAGAGATGGCTACGAGCAGTACTTC. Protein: CSARDGYEQYF.

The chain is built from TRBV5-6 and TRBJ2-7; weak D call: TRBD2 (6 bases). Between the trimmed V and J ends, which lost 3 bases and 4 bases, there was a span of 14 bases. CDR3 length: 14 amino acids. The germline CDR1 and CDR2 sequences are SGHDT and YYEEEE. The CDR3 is CASSSGTYRYEQYF. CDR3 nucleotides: TGTGCCAGCAGCTCCGGGACTTACAGGTACGAGCAGTACTTC.

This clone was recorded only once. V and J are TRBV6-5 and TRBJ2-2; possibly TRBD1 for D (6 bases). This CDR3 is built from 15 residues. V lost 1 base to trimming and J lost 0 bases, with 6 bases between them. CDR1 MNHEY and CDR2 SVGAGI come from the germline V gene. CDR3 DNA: TGTGCCAGCAGTTACTGGGACACGAACACCGGGGAGCTGTTTTTT. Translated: CASSYWDTNTGELFF.

In DNA form, the CDR3 reads TGTGCCAGCAGTTATGTCAGGGCGGGGATGAACACTGAAGCTTTCTTT. Translating gives CASSYVRAGMNTEAFF. This chain links TRBV27 with TRBJ1-1, with a possible D match to TRBD1 (5 bases). The CDR3 is 16 amino acids. CDR1 MNHEY and CDR2 SMNVEV come from the germline V gene (reference sequence). Between the trimmed V and J ends, which lost 4 bases and 0 bases, there was a span of 15 bases.

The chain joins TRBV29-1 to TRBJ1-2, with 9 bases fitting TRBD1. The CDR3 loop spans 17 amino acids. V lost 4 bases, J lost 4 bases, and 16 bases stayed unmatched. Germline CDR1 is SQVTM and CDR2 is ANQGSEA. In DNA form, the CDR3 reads TGCAGCGTTGGGCAACCGGGACAGGGAATGGTGGTCTATGGCTACACCTTC. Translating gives CSVGQPGQGMVVYGYTF.

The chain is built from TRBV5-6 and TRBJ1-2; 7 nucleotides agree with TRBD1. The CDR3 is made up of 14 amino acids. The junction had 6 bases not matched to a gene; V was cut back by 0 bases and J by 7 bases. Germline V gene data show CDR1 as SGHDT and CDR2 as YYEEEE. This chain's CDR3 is CASSLEQGMRGYTF. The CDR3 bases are TGTGCCAGCAGCTTGGAACAGGGGATGCGTGGCTACACCTTC. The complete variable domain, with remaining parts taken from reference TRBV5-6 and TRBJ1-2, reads DAGVTQSPTHLIKTRGQQVTLRCSPKSGHDTVSWYQQALGQGPQFIFQYYEEEERQRGNFPDRFSGHQFPNYSSELNVNALLLGDSALYLCASSLEQGMRGYTFGSGTRLTVV.

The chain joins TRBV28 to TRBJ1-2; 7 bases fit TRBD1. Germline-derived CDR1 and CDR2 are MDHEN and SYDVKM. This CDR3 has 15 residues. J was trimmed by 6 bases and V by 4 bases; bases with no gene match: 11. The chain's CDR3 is CASSSSLTGFDGYTF. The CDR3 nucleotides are TGTGCCAGCAGTTCCTCCCTGACAGGGTTTGATGGCTACACCTTC.